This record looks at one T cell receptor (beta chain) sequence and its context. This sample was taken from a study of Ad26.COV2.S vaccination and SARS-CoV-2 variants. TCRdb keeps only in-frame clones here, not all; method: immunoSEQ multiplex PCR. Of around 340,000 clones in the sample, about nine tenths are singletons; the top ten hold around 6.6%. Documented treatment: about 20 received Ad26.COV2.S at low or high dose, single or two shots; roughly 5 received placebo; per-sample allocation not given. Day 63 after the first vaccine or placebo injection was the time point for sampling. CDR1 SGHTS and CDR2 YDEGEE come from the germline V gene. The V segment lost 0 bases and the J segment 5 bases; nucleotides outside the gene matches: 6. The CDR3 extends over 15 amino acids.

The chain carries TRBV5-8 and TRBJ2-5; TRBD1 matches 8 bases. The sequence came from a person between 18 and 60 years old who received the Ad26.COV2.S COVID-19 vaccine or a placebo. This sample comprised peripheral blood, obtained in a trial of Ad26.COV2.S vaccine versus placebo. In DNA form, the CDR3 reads TGTGCCAGCAGCTTGGGACAGGGGAGAGAGGAGACCCAGTACTTC. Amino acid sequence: CASSLGQGREETQYF.